This is a list of T cell receptor beta chains from one sample in a study of early T cells in non-severe SARS-CoV-2 infection. MiXCR, applied by TCRdb to the 5' RACE reads, yields one record per CDR3 protein. Of fewer than 120,000 distinct CDR3 sequences in the sample, roughly an eighth were seen once. The material was whole blood, obtained at baseline. These receptors all come from an adult who was a healthcare worker with PCR-confirmed SARS-CoV-2 infection or an uninfected control (not recorded which). Each CDR3 is given with its conserved first and last residue. Each record gives: V gene, J gene, D gene, clone size, CDR3 DNA, CDR3 protein. A D gene is named only where the DNA matches it firmly. Some rows have no size entry. The others give once, few or many, or a class for an expanded clone.

TRBV3-1,TRBJ1-1,.,many,TGTGCCAGCAGCTCCAATTGGGGGAATGACACTGAAGCTTTCTTT,CASSSNWGNDTEAFF
TRBV5-1,TRBJ2-5,TRBD2,few,TGCGCCAGCAGCCTTACTAGCGGAGGGGGGGAGACCCAGTACTTC,CASSLTSGGGETQYF
TRBV27,TRBJ2-1,TRBD2,few,TGTGCCAGCAGTTTAGCGGGACTAGCGGGAGAGAATGAGCAGTTCTTC,CASSLAGLAGENEQFF
TRBV3-1,TRBJ2-7,.,.,TGTGCCAGCAGCCAAGGTCCCAACGAGCAGTACTTC,CASSQGPNEQYF
TRBV18,TRBJ2-7,.,few,TGTGCCAGCTCCGCAACCCCGGCAGCCTCCTACGAGCAGTACTTC,CASSATPAASYEQYF
TRBV15,TRBJ1-1,.,few,TGTGCCACCAGCAGAGCCCCCGGACAGATGAACACTGAAGCTTTCTTT,CATSRAPGQMNTEAFF
TRBV28,TRBJ2-1,.,.,TGTGCCAGCAGTCAAGTAAATGAGCAGTTCTTC,CASSQVNEQFF
TRBV29-1,TRBJ1-1,.,.,TGCAGCGTTGCGGGCAACCCGAACACTGAAGCTTTCTTT,CSVAGNPNTEAFF
TRBV30,TRBJ2-1,TRBD2,few,TGTGCCTGGAGCGCCTCTGGACTAGTAGGGGTCAATGAACAGTTCTTC,CAWSASGLVGVNEQFF
TRBV29-1,TRBJ1-2,.,few,TGCAGCGTCGCCAGGGGAGGTTATGGCTACACCTTC,CSVARGGYGYTF
TRBV3-1,TRBJ1-1,.,many,TGTGCCAGCAGCCAAGTACCCACTGAAGCTTTCTTT,CASSQVPTEAFF
TRBV6-2/TRBV6-3,TRBJ1-6,.,.,TGTGCCAGCAGTTACGGGGTCCTATCACCCCTCCACTTT,CASSYGVLSPLHF
TRBV4-2,TRBJ2-2,.,few,TGTGCCAGCAGCCGAGGATCCGGACAGACCTGGAACGGGGAGCTGTTTTTT,CASSRGSGQTWNGELFF
TRBV5-1,TRBJ1-1,TRBD1,many,TGCGCCAGCAGCTTGGCCCGGTCGGACAGGGACACTGAAGCTTTCTTT,CASSLARSDRDTEAFF
TRBV5-5,TRBJ2-3,.,few,TGTGCCAGCAGTTTTGGACGGGGCCCAGATACGCAGTATTTT,CASSFGRGPDTQYF
TRBV5-1,TRBJ2-3,.,.,TGCGCCAGCAGCTTGAGTAGAGGAAACACAGATACGCAGTATTTT,CASSLSRGNTDTQYF
TRBV7-3,TRBJ1-6,TRBD1,many,TGTGCCAGCAGCTCAAGCGGGACAGAGAATTCACCCCTCCACTTT,CASSSSGTENSPLHF
TRBV2,TRBJ2-1,TRBD2,many,TGTGCCAGCAGCCTCGGATGGACTAGCGGGACAACGCCCGAGCACAATGAGCAGTTCTTC,CASSLGWTSGTTPEHNEQFF
TRBV10-3,TRBJ2-5,.,.,TGTGCCATCGGGAGGATGTACCAAGAGACCCAGTACTTC,CAIGRMYQETQYF
TRBV6-5,TRBJ2-3,.,.,TGTGCCAGCACCCGGTCCGGGGGTCCCATAAAGTCGACGCAGTATTTT,CASTRSGGPIKSTQYF
TRBV20-1,TRBJ1-5,.,.,TGCAGTGCTAGACTAATCGGGGATCAGCCCCAGCATTTT,CSARLIGDQPQHF
TRBV19,TRBJ1-4,TRBD1,many,TGTGCCAGTAGGCTGGAACCAGGGGGAACTAATGAAAAACTGTTTTTT,CASRLEPGGTNEKLFF
TRBV18,TRBJ2-3,.,.,TGTGCCAGCTCACCCAGGCGGGGCTCGGGAACAGATACGCAGTATTTT,CASSPRRGSGTDTQYF
TRBV29-1,TRBJ2-5,.,few,TGCAGCGCTACAGGGATTTCAGAGACCCAGTACTTC,CSATGISETQYF
TRBV7-3,TRBJ2-4,.,many,TGTGCCAGCAGCTTAACACAGGGAAACATTCAGTACTTC,CASSLTQGNIQYF
TRBV19,TRBJ2-1,.,many,TGTGCCAGTAGTATAGACCTAGGCTCCTACAATGAGCAGTTCTTC,CASSIDLGSYNEQFF
TRBV10-3,TRBJ2-1,.,few,TGTGCCATCACCTACGACACCGACAATGAGCAGTTCTTC,CAITYDTDNEQFF
TRBV5-4,TRBJ1-1,.,once,TGTGCCAGCAGCCGATCCGGCCGGGACTGGAGGGCTGAAGCTTTCTTT,CASSRSGRDWRAEAFF
TRBV6-5,TRBJ2-5,TRBD2,few,TGTGCCAGCAGTTACTCGGGGACTAGCGGGGGGAAGACCCAGTACTTC,CASSYSGTSGGKTQYF
TRBV5-1,TRBJ2-3,TRBD2,.,TGCGCCAGCAGCCTTAGCGGGAGCTTGGCAGATACGCAGTATTTT,CASSLSGSLADTQYF
TRBV20-1,TRBJ2-6,.,few,TGCAGTGCCCCAGTCGCTGGGGCCAACGTCCTGACTTTC,CSAPVAGANVLTF
TRBV3-1,TRBJ1-5,TRBD1,many,TGTGCCAGCAGCAAGATCCGGGACAGGGATAGCAATCAGCCCCAGCATTTT,CASSKIRDRDSNQPQHF
TRBV6-5,TRBJ1-2,TRBD1,few,TGTGCCAGCAGTACCGGACAGGGAAATGGCTACACCTTC,CASSTGQGNGYTF
TRBV27,TRBJ1-2,.,.,TGTGCCAGCAGTTCTCAATTCGGGGATGGCTACACCTTC,CASSSQFGDGYTF
TRBV6-1,TRBJ1-2,TRBD1,many,TGTGCCAGCAGTGAGGACAGGGGTTATGGCTACACCTTC,CASSEDRGYGYTF
TRBV10-2,TRBJ2-5,.,few,TGCGCCAGCAGTGCCAGCCCCGAGACCCAGTACTTC,CASSASPETQYF
TRBV5-1,TRBJ2-1,.,few,TGCGCCAGCAGCTTGCGGGGCCCACTCTACAATGAGCAGTTCTTC,CASSLRGPLYNEQFF
TRBV6-6,TRBJ1-2,.,few,TGTGCCAGCATCCAATCCCGGGATAACTATGGCTACACCTTC,CASIQSRDNYGYTF
TRBV6-5,TRBJ2-6,.,.,TGTGCCAGCAGTTACAGGTCAGGGGCCAACGTCCTGACTTTC,CASSYRSGANVLTF
TRBV10-3,TRBJ2-2,TRBD2,.,TGTGCCATCAGTGATCTTCCTAGCGGGGGCCCTACCACCGGGGAGCTGTTTTTT,CAISDLPSGGPTTGELFF
TRBV3-1,TRBJ1-6,.,.,TGTGCCAGCAGCCAAGCTCAGGGTTGGCCGGATTCACCCCTCCACTTT,CASSQAQGWPDSPLHF
TRBV27,TRBJ2-7,TRBD1,.,TGTGCCAGCAGTCCCAACAGGGGGCGCGAGCAGTACTTC,CASSPNRGREQYF
TRBV4-1,TRBJ2-1,.,few,TGCGCCAGCAACCATCAGGGGTCCGGGAGCGGGGAACGCAATGAGCAGTTCTTC,CASNHQGSGSGERNEQFF
TRBV6-1,TRBJ2-7,.,few,TGTGCCAGCAGTGATCGGTACGAGCAGTACTTC,CASSDRYEQYF
TRBV2,TRBJ2-3,TRBD2,.,TGTGCCAGCAGTGAGGATCGACTAGCGGGCACAGATACGCAGTATTTT,CASSEDRLAGTDTQYF
TRBV7-9,TRBJ2-7,.,few,TGTGCCAGCAGCTTAGGCGGGTTTGGCGAGCAGTACTTC,CASSLGGFGEQYF